This passage covers 13 T cell receptor beta chains from one sample sequenced in a study of identical twins (dated by TCRdb to the mid-2010s). Receptors were amplified or captured by 5' RACE. The sample was run on an Illumina HiSeq 2000. TCRdb handled the public reads itself, with Q25 trimming in fastp and clone calling in MiXCR, and kept productive beta chains. Rows are unified per CDR3 protein, each entry keeping the most common DNA and genes. This sample holds 1.5 million to 2 million distinct CDR3 sequences; under 35% were observed only once. The top ten clonotypes cover about 0.27% of the sample. The material sequenced was cord blood. Receptors originate from a newborn girl in good health.

A note on this clonotype: The germline gene is not matched at one end of the junction; a read error may be the cause. The chain recombines TRBV7-2 with TRBJ1-4; D is uncertain. Germline V CDR1 and CDR2: SGHTA, FQGNSA. The CDR3 is 16 residues long. The chain's CDR3 is CAGSPLGPIGMEKLFF. The CDR3 DNA is TGTGCCGGCAGCCCACTTGGGCCAATTGGGATGGAAAAACTGTTTTTT.

This clonotype was recorded a few times. DNA for the CDR3: TGTGCCATCAGTTTGGAGGGGGCCCAGCCCCAGCATTTT. Encoded protein: CAISLEGAQPQHF. V is TRBV10-3 and J is TRBJ1-5, with TRBD1 matching 7 bases. Germline CDR1 and CDR2: ENHRY and SYGVKD. The V segment lost 5 bases and the J segment 7 bases; nucleotides outside the gene matches: 5. The CDR3 is 13 residues long.

This clonotype was recorded at least ten times. The V call is TRBV12-3 or TRBV12-4, the J call TRBJ2-5; no firm D call. With 6 bases removed from V and 1 base from J, the gap between germline ends came to 6 bases. This CDR3 has 12 residues. CDR3 region: CASRGPQETQYF. The CDR3 DNA is TGTGCCAGCAGAGGACCCCAAGAGACCCAGTACTTC.

The chain recombines TRBV7-9 with TRBJ1-6, with a weak D call TRBD1 (5 bases). The CDR3 has 17 residues. Germline V gives CDR1 SEHNR, CDR2 FQNEAQ (reference sequence). V was clipped by 3 bases and J by 6 bases, with 18 bases between them. This CDR3 is CASSFDWQGLSNSPLHF. The CDR3 DNA reads as TGTGCCAGCAGCTTCGATTGGCAGGGCCTTTCTAATTCACCCCTCCACTTT.

The V call is TRBV20-1, the J call TRBJ1-1; perhaps TRBD1 as D (6 bases). The CDR3 consists of 14 residues. The ends were cut back, 3 bases at V and 3 bases at J, with 14 bases in the middle. CDR1 is DFQATT and CDR2 is SNEGSKA in the germline V gene (reference sequence). The CDR3: CSARAGVWDTEAFF. The CDR3 region has the DNA TGCAGTGCTAGGGCAGGGGTTTGGGACACTGAAGCTTTCTTT.

This clonotype was counted many times. The rearrangement joins TRBV5-1 to TRBJ2-3; 8 nucleotides line up with TRBD2. Germline CDR1 reads SGHRS; CDR2 reads YFSETQ. The CDR3 loop spans 14 amino acids. The V and J ends lost 4 bases and 3 bases, in that order; junction bases with no gene match: 4. This chain's CDR3 is CASSPGGRTDTQYF. DNA for the CDR3: TGCGCCAGCAGCCCTGGCGGGAGGACAGATACGCAGTATTTT.

This clonotype was detected only a few times. The rearrangement links TRBV6-1 to TRBJ2-3, with 11 nucleotides matching TRBD2. The CDR3 length is 16 residues. Per germline, CDR1 MNHNS and CDR2 SASEGT. V gave up 4 bases and J gave up 2 bases; unmatched junction bases: 5. CDR3 loop: CASSALGLAVTDTQYF. CDR3 DNA sequence: TGTGCCAGCAGTGCCCTGGGACTAGCGGTCACAGATACGCAGTATTTT.

In this sample, this clonotype turned up many times. CDR3 protein: CAISDLLEETQYF. The CDR3 bases are TGTGCCATCAGTGATTTGCTAGAAGAGACCCAGTACTTC. This rearrangement joins TRBV10-3 to TRBJ2-5, with D hard to call. V shed 3 bases and J shed 3 bases, with 8 bases lying between them. CDR1 and CDR2 from the germline V gene are ENHRY and SYGVKD. The CDR3 spans 13 residues.

This chain links TRBV12-3 or TRBV12-4 with TRBJ1-5; no reliable D call. This CDR3 contains 13 residues. V was shortened by 4 bases and J by 8 bases, with 12 bases between the two germline ends. The CDR3 nucleotides are TGTGCCAGCAGTTCCCTCCGGACGGAGCCCCAGCATTTT. Translation: CASSSLRTEPQHF.

V usage is TRBV27 and J usage is TRBJ2-3, with 15 bases identical to TRBD2. Germline trimming cut 2 bases from V and 2 bases from J; bases unmatched to any gene: 8. The germline V gene encodes CDR1 MNHEY and CDR2 SMNVEV (reference sequence). The CDR3 length is 19 residues. DNA for the CDR3: TGTGCCAGCAGTTTAGGTTTCGGGACTAGCGGGGGGCTCACAGATACGCAGTATTTT. It encodes CASSLGFGTSGGLTDTQYF.

The V call is TRBV5-1, the J call TRBJ2-5, with D unclear. This CDR3 comprises 13 residues. Trimming removed 4 bases at V and 1 base at J, with 8 bases between. The germline V gene has CDR1 SGHRS and CDR2 YFSETQ. The CDR3 reads CASSRHPQETQYF. The CDR3 bases are TGCGCCAGCAGCCGACACCCCCAAGAGACCCAGTACTTC.

V gene TRBV7-9 combines with J gene TRBJ1-2; the D gene is possibly TRBD1 (5 bases). The germline V gene encodes CDR1 SEHNR and CDR2 FQNEAQ (reference sequence). The CDR3 covers 17 residues. V was clipped by 3 bases and J by 4 bases, with 21 bases between them. The CDR3 region is CASSFFLGGEDFYGYTF. As DNA, the CDR3 is TGTGCCAGCAGCTTTTTTCTCGGAGGGGAGGATTTCTATGGCTACACCTTC.

The chain joins TRBV7-2 to TRBJ2-2; a weak D match, TRBD1 (5 bases). The CDR3 has 15 residues. Trimming took 5 bases from V and 4 from J, leaving 14 bases between them. From germline, CDR1 is SGHTA and CDR2 FQGNSA. CDR3 protein: CASSTQGRSTGELFF. CDR3 sequence (DNA): TGTGCCAGCAGCACCCAGGGTCGTAGCACCGGGGAGCTGTTTTTT.